The T cell receptor beta chain described here comes from a study of identical twins. Study-level points and caveats: Excess sharing by twins proved weaker in beta out-of-frame sequences.

Template switching supplied a universal primer site; unique molecular identifiers were carried on the cDNA. TCRdb reprocessed the 5' RACE reads via MiXCR and lists one record per CDR3 protein. The sample comprises hundreds of thousands of distinct CDR3 sequences, under 9% of which are singletons, and over 2% rests with the top ten. This clonotype was detected only a few times. The antigen remains unidentified. V was cut by 3 bases and J by 5 bases, with 10 bases left in between. Looked up from germline, CDR1 is DFQATT and CDR2 is SNEGSKA (reference sequence). The CDR3 covers 12 residues. The same data also went into a second study, on yellow fever vaccine responses in identical twins. That work states: Twins' vaccine T cell response reportedly gave the appearance of partial convergence and partial personalization.

The J gene is TRBJ2-5, the V gene TRBV20-1, with D maybe TRBD1 (5 bases). The TCR was taken from a woman under 30 in good health. Sequenced: memory (CD45RO+) T cells sorted from blood. This CDR3 reads CSARTVSETQYF. The CDR3 nucleotides read TGCAGTGCTAGGACAGTATCCGAGACCCAGTACTTC.